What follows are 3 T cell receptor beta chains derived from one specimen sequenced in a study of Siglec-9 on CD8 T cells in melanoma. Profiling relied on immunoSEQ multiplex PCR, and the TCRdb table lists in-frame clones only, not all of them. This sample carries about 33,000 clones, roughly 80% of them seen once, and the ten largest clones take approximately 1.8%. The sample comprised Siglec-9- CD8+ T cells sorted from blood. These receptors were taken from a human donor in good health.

For the CDR3, the DNA is TGTGCCAGTAGTCCGGCCCATGGCTGGGAAGGCTCTGGAAACACCATATATTTT. This translates into CASSPAHGWEGSGNTIYF. This sequence joins TRBV19 and TRBJ1-3; D remains unclear. Germline-derived CDR1 and CDR2 are LNHDA and SQIVND (reference sequence). This CDR3 comprises 18 residues. V was cut by 5 bases and J by 0 bases, with 20 bases left in between.

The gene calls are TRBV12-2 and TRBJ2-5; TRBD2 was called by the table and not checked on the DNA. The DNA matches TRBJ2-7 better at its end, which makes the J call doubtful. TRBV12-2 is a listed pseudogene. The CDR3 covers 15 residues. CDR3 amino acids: CASRLEGLAGGEQYF. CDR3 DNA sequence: TGTGCAAGTCGCTTAGAAGGGCTAGCGGGGGGCGAGCAGTACTTC.

The CDR3 bases are TGCGCCAGCAGCCAAGCCCCGGGGGTGGCGTTCTCCTACGAGCAGTACTTC. Translation: CASSQAPGVAFSYEQYF. The V gene is TRBV4-1, the J gene TRBJ2-7; possibly TRBD2 for D (6 bases). Between the trimmed V and J ends, which lost 1 base and 0 bases, there was a span of 16 bases. The CDR3 length is 17 residues. CDR1 is MGHRA and CDR2 is YSYEKL in the germline V gene.